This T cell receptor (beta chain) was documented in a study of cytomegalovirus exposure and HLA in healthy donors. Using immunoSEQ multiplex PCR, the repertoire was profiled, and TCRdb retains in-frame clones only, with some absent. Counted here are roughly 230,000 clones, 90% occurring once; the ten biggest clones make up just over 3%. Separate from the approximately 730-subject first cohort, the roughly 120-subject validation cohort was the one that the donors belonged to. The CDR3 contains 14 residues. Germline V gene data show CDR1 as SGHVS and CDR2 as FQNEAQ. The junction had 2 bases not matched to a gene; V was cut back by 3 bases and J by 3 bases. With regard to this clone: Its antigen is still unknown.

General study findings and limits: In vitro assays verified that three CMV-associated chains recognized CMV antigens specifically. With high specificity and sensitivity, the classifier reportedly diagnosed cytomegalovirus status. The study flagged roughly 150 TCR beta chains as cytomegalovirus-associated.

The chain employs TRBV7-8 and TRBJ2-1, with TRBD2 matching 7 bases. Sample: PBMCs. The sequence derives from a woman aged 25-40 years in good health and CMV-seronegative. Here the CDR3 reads CASSFRDYYNEQFF. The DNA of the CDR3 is TGTGCCAGCAGCTTCCGGGACTACTACAATGAGCAGTTCTTC.